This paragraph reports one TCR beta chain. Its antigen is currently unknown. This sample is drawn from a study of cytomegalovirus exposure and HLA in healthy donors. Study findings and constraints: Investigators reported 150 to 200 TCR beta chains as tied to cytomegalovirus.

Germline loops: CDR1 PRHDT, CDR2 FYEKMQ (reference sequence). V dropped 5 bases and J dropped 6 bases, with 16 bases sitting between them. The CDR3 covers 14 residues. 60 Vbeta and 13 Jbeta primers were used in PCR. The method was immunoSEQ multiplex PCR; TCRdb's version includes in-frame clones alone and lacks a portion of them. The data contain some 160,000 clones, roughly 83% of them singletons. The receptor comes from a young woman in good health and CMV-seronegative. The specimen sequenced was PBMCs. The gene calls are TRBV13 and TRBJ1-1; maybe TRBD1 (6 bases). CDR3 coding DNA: TGTGCCAGCAGCGGCCCAGGGGCAACGGCTGAAGCTTTCTTT. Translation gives CASSGPGATAEAFF.